This T cell receptor (beta chain) was obtained from a study of blood T cells in healthy people across ages. Study summary: With template switching, about one barcoded beta molecule was captured per two T cells.

In its sample, this clonotype was seen a few times. Antigen unknown. The authors ran a second PCR of 7 to 11 cycles using a sample-barcoded 5' primer and a J-beta primer mix. Via MiXCR, TCRdb re-called the 5' RACE reads, giving one row per CDR3 protein. The table includes 950,000 to 1,200,000 distinct CDR3 sequences, roughly two fifths detected once. Germline V lookup: CDR1 MNHNS, CDR2 SASEGT. The CDR3 loop spans 12 amino acids. V was clipped by 4 bases and J by 2 bases, with 6 bases between them. Study results and limitations: Higher diversity and more naive CD4+ cells were features of long-lived donors, compared to aged donors.

The V gene is TRBV6-1, the J gene TRBJ2-7; D assignment may be TRBD1 or TRBD2 (5 bases each). The TCR sequence derives from a man between 18 and 35 years old in good health. The sample was blood. The CDR3 protein is CASSGGAYEQYF. The CDR3 DNA reads as TGTGCCAGCAGTGGAGGGGCCTACGAGCAGTACTTC.